The rows below give T cell receptor beta chains drawn from one sample of a study of early T cells in non-severe SARS-CoV-2 infection. MiXCR, applied by TCRdb to the 5' RACE reads, yields one record per CDR3 protein. The sample yields 50,000 to 60,000 distinct CDR3 sequences, approximately 9.9% seen once. Material: whole blood. The receptor set was obtained from an adult who was a healthcare worker with PCR-confirmed SARS-CoV-2 infection or an uninfected control (not recorded which). Both conserved end residues are part of each CDR3. The order of the fields is V gene, clone size, J gene, D gene, CDR3 DNA, CDR3 protein. The D gene is left open where the match is weak. The size of a clone is reported for some rows only, either as once, few or many, or as a class for expanded clones.

>TRBV5-1|-|TRBJ2-2|-
TGCGCCAGCCCCCCCCCGAACACCGGGGAGCTGTTTTTT
CASPPPNTGELFF
>TRBV18|many|TRBJ1-1|TRBD1
TGTGCCAGCTCACAGGGACAGGACTATGAAGCTTTCTTT
CASSQGQDYEAFF
>TRBV18|-|TRBJ1-2|-
TGTGCCAGCTCACTACAGGGCACAGACTATGGCTACACCTTC
CASSLQGTDYGYTF
>TRBV7-9|-|TRBJ2-7|-
TGTGCCAGCAGTTCCACACTTAGGGAAGGCTACGAGCAGTACTTC
CASSSTLREGYEQYF
>TRBV9|-|TRBJ2-3|-
TGTGCCAGCAGCCCCCCTGGGGGGGGCCTCACAGATACGCAGTATTTT
CASSPPGGGLTDTQYF
>TRBV9|few|TRBJ1-6|TRBD1
TGTGCCAGCAGCGTAGAAGACAGGGTGGACTCACCCCTCCACTTT
CASSVEDRVDSPLHF
>TRBV11-2|-|TRBJ1-2|-
TGTGCCAGCGGAACAGGGAACTATGGCTACACCTTC
CASGTGNYGYTF
>TRBV15|few|TRBJ2-7|-
TGTGCCACCAGCAGAGGCGGGTCCTCCTACGAGCAGTACTTC
CATSRGGSSYEQYF
>TRBV18|few|TRBJ2-2|-
TGTGCCAGCTCACTTCAGGACATTAACACCGGGGAGCTGTTTTTT
CASSLQDINTGELFF
>TRBV7-8|few|TRBJ2-1|-
TGTGCCAGCAGCCCTTACCAGGTGAGACGCCAACATGAGCAGTTCTTC
CASSPYQVRRQHEQFF
>TRBV5-1|-|TRBJ2-4|-
TGCGCCAGCAGCTTGGAGGGCCAGCGGGACATTCAGTACTTC
CASSLEGQRDIQYF
>TRBV9|-|TRBJ2-1|TRBD2
TGTGCCAGCAGCGTAGGTGTGGATTATAGGACTAGCGGGGAAGGGGAGCAGTTCTTC
CASSVGVDYRTSGEGEQFF
>TRBV5-1|many|TRBJ1-1|-
TGCGCCAGCAGCCCCGTCCCCAGGACTGAAGCTTTCTTT
CASSPVPRTEAFF
>TRBV3-1|-|TRBJ1-2|-
TGTGCCAGCAGCCTGTGGACCGGGAACTATGGCTACACCTTC
CASSLWTGNYGYTF
>TRBV20-1|-|TRBJ2-1|TRBD2
TGCAGTGCTAGAGATCCCCTAGCGGGGGTCTACAATGAGCAGTTCTTC
CSARDPLAGVYNEQFF
>TRBV11-2|few|TRBJ2-3|-
TGTGCCAGCGGGGCTCGACTAGAAGGAGATACGCAGTATTTT
CASGARLEGDTQYF
>TRBV6-2/TRBV6-3|few|TRBJ2-3|TRBD2
TGTGCCAGCAGTTATCGACTAGCGGGAGATACGCAGTATTTT
CASSYRLAGDTQYF
>TRBV6-5|-|TRBJ2-1|TRBD2
TGTGCCAGCAGTTATCGGCTAGCGGGGGGGCGAGTGAATGAGCAGTTCTTC
CASSYRLAGGRVNEQFF
>TRBV27|few|TRBJ2-7|-
TGTGCCAGCAGTTGGGGCAGGGCTCGCGAGCAGTACTTC
CASSWGRAREQYF
>TRBV5-1|-|TRBJ2-3|-
TGCGCCAGCAGCCCCCGGACGTCGGGTGTGGATACGCAGTATTTT
CASSPRTSGVDTQYF
>TRBV7-3|many|TRBJ2-1|TRBD2
TGTGCCAGCACCCCTCGCGGGGGGGACAATGAGCAGTTCTTC
CASTPRGGDNEQFF
>TRBV7-3|-|TRBJ1-6|-
TGTGCCAGCAGCTTAGAGAGTTATAATTCACCCCTCCACTTT
CASSLESYNSPLHF
>TRBV4-2|-|TRBJ2-1|-
TGTGCCAGCAGCCAAGATAGTGCCACGCGCGAGCAGTTCTTC
CASSQDSATREQFF
>TRBV6-6|many|TRBJ1-6|TRBD1
TGTGCCAGCAGCTCCGACAGGGGAAGTTCACCCCTCCACTTT
CASSSDRGSSPLHF
>TRBV28|-|TRBJ1-5|-
TGTGCCAGCAGGGTAACAGGGACCAATCAGCCCCAGCATTTT
CASRVTGTNQPQHF
>TRBV7-8|many|TRBJ1-2|-
TGTGCCAGCAGCTCCATAGGACAGCTCTATGGCTACACCTTC
CASSSIGQLYGYTF
>TRBV6-1|few|TRBJ1-2|-
TGTGCCAGCAGGACAGATTCTAACTATGGCTACACCTTC
CASRTDSNYGYTF
>TRBV29-1|-|TRBJ2-3|-
TGCAGCGTTGACAGCTCCCGCCAAGGAAATACGCAGTATTTT
CSVDSSRQGNTQYF
>TRBV20-1|-|TRBJ1-2|TRBD1
TGCAGTGCCATACCCCCGGGACAGGGCTATGGCTACACCTTC
CSAIPPGQGYGYTF
>TRBV19|-|TRBJ2-1|TRBD2
TGTGCCAGTACCGCTCGGGGGGTGTCGGGGAATGAGCAGTTCTTC
CASTARGVSGNEQFF
>TRBV11-2|few|TRBJ1-1|-
TGTGCCAGCAGCTTAGTAGACGGCCCTGAAGCTTTCTTT
CASSLVDGPEAFF
>TRBV5-1|many|TRBJ2-6|TRBD1
TGCGCCAGCAGCTTGACGGGACAGGGACAAACTTCGGGGGCCAACGTCCTGACTTTC
CASSLTGQGQTSGANVLTF
>TRBV7-9|few|TRBJ2-1|-
TGTGCCAGCAGCTTCGGGACCGCGATCCTCAATGAGCAGTTCTTC
CASSFGTAILNEQFF
>TRBV30|-|TRBJ1-1|-
TGTGCCTGGAGTCTTGGCACTGAAGCTTTCTTT
CAWSLGTEAFF
>TRBV13|many|TRBJ1-1|-
TGTGCCAGCAGCTTAGGGGCGGGATTCACTGAAGCTTTCTTT
CASSLGAGFTEAFF
>TRBV29-1|once|TRBJ1-1|-
TGCAGCGTTGGGGACGTCGGCACTGAAGCTTTCTTT
CSVGDVGTEAFF
>TRBV27|few|TRBJ2-3|TRBD1
TGTGCCAGCAGTTTCTCGGACAGGGATACGCAGTATTTT
CASSFSDRDTQYF
>TRBV6-2/TRBV6-3|few|TRBJ2-5|TRBD1
TGTGCCAGCAGTACAGGACAGGACACCCAAGACACCCAGTACTTC
CASSTGQDTQDTQYF
>TRBV12-5|-|TRBJ1-1|-
TGTGCTAGTGTGAAAACCGAAGGGGAAGCTTTCTTT
CASVKTEGEAFF
>TRBV7-3|many|TRBJ2-5|-
TGTGCCAGCAGCGTAACTAGGGAGGAGACCCAGTACTTC
CASSVTREETQYF
>TRBV5-1|-|TRBJ1-6|-
TGCGCCAGCAGCTTGGGGACGGGTTCACCCCTCCACTTT
CASSLGTGSPLHF